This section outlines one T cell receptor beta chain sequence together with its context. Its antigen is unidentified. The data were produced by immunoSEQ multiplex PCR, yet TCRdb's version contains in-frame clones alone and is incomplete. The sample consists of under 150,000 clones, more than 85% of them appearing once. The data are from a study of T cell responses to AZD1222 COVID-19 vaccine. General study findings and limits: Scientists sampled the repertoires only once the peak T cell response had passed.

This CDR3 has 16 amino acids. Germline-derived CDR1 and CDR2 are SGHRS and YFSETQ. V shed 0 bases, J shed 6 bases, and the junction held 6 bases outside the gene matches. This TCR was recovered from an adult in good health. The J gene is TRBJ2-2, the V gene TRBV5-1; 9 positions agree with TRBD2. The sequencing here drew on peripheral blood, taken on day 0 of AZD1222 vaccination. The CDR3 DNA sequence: TGCGCCAGCAGCTTGGCAGTAGCGGGAGTAGCCGGGGAGCTGTTTTTT. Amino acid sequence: CASSLAVAGVAGELFF.